These 13 T cell receptor beta chains were sequenced from one sample in a study of T cells in Graves' hyperthyroidism and ophthalmopathy. From RNA transcripts, TCR beta CDR3 regions were amplified. TCR CDR3 underwent first-round RT-PCR with the HTBI primer set. TCRdb itself ran the multiplex PCR reads through MiXCR, one entry per CDR3 protein. This sample has under 350,000 distinct CDR3 sequences, with about 21% found just once. The sequenced material came from blood. These receptors were obtained from a woman in her 50s with Graves' hyperthyroidism.

This clonotype was observed once. V gene TRBV7-3 combines with J gene TRBJ1-1; possibly TRBD1 for D (5 bases). V lost 5 bases, J lost 3 bases, and 13 bases lay in between. The CDR3 is 14 residues long. The germline CDR1 and CDR2 sequences are SGHTA and FQGTGA. The CDR3 sequence is CASSPGGTDTEAFF. The DNA of the CDR3 is TGTGCCAGCAGCCCCGGCGGGACGGACACTGAAGCTTTCTTT.

The rearrangement uses TRBV2 and TRBJ1-4, with D hard to call. Trimming pared 5 bases from V and 7 bases from J, leaving 14 bases between. The germline V gene encodes CDR1 SNHLY and CDR2 FYNNEI. CDR3 length: 14 residues. CDR3 DNA sequence: TGTGCCAGCAGTACCGGGAAATTCGGTGAAAAACTGTTTTTT. Its protein is CASSTGKFGEKLFF.

The gene calls are TRBV6-2 or TRBV6-3 and TRBJ1-5; TRBD1 aligns across 10 bases. The CDR3 sequence is 18 residues long. The V gene end was trimmed by 10 bases and the J gene end by 0 bases; junction bases not matched to a gene: 15. Per germline, CDR1 MNHEY and CDR2 SVGEGT. The CDR3 sequence is CATVPGQGSPHSNQPQHF. Here the CDR3 DNA reads TGTGCCACCGTCCCGGGACAGGGGTCCCCACATAGCAATCAGCCCCAGCATTTT.

In this sample, this clonotype turned up many times. This chain joins TRBV5-1 and TRBJ2-3, with D perhaps TRBD2 (5 bases). The V gene's germline CDR1 is SGHRS and CDR2 YFSETQ. The CDR3 covers 12 residues. Trimming cost V 4 bases and J 6 bases, with 9 bases left between them. This CDR3 is CASSQRRDTQYF. CDR3 sequence (DNA): TGCGCCAGCAGCCAACGGAGGGATACGCAGTATTTT. Full variable domain (rest looked up from reference TRBV5-1 and TRBJ2-3): KAGVTQTPRYLIKTRGQQVTLSCSPISGHRSVSWYQQTPGQGLQFLFEYFSETQRNKGNFPGRFSGRQFSNSRSEMNVSTLELGDSALYLCASSQRRDTQYFGPGTRLTVL.

This clonotype was seen at least ten times. The V gene is TRBV7-8, the J gene TRBJ1-1; 10 nucleotides line up with TRBD1. CDR3 size: 18 residues. In germline, CDR1 is SGHVS, CDR2 FQNEAQ. Trimming cost V 5 bases and J 1 base; bases outside gene matches: 13. CDR3 coding DNA: TGTGCCAGCAGCCTCAATCCGGGACAGGGGATGGGGAACACTGAAGCTTTCTTT. Its protein product is CASSLNPGQGMGNTEAFF.

In this sample, this clonotype turned up many times. The CDR3 sequence: CASSQDLRGYDEQYF. The DNA for the CDR3 is TGTGCCAGCAGCCAAGATCTCAGGGGTTACGACGAGCAGTACTTC. V is TRBV14 and J is TRBJ2-7; TRBD1 might be the D (6 bases). CDR3 length equals 15 residues. The V end was cut by 0 bases, the J end by 5 bases, with 14 bases between. Per the germline V gene, CDR1 is SGHDN and CDR2 is FVKESK.

This clonotype has ten or more counts. The chain employs TRBV28 and TRBJ1-2, with D uncertain. This CDR3 is built from 13 residues. The V end lost 4 bases, the J end lost 10 bases, and 16 bases lay between the germline ends. Germline V CDR1 and CDR2: MDHEN, SYDVKM. This chain's CDR3 is CASSSGSHRDYTF. In DNA form, the CDR3 reads TGTGCCAGCAGTTCGGGGTCCCATAGGGACTACACCTTC.

Many counts were recorded for this clonotype. This chain links TRBV28 with TRBJ1-2; D is uncertain. Germline lookup yields CDR1 MDHEN and CDR2 SYDVKM. The CDR3 covers 15 residues. Trimming removed 6 bases at V and 0 bases at J, with 14 bases between. The CDR3 DNA reads as TGTGCCAGCAGCCTTGGTGGAGCTTCTAACTATGGCTACACCTTC. Translating it yields CASSLGGASNYGYTF.

This clonotype was counted ten times or more. This rearrangement joins TRBV20-1 to TRBJ1-1, with a tentative D call TRBD1 (5 bases). V lost 6 bases to trimming and J lost 4 bases, with 24 bases between them. The CDR3 contains 16 residues. The germline V gene has CDR1 DFQATT and CDR2 SNEGSKA (reference sequence). The CDR3 protein is CSAERRDPYLGTEAFF. DNA of the CDR3: TGCAGTGCAGAACGACGGGACCCTTACTTGGGCACTGAAGCTTTCTTT.

This clonotype has just a few counts. The chain has TRBV6-1 and TRBJ1-5; D gene ambiguous. This CDR3 has 14 amino acids. Germline lookup yields CDR1 MNHNS and CDR2 SASEGT. Trimming cost V 5 bases and J 3 bases, with 11 bases left between them. The CDR3 spells CASSPGSHNQPQHF. In nucleotides, the CDR3 is TGTGCCAGCAGTCCGGGTTCACACAATCAGCCCCAGCATTTT.

A remark on this clonotype: The conserved phenylalanine or tryptophan normally closing the CDR3 is absent here, so this likely arose from a read error. CDR3 coding DNA: TGCGCCAGCCGAACTCTAGGGTCTAGCACAGATACGCAGTATCTT. Amino acid sequence: CASRTLGSSTDTQYL. The genes are TRBV5-1 and TRBJ2-3; D is uncertain. The CDR3 sequence is 15 residues long. V lost 7 bases, J lost 0 bases, and 15 bases lay in between. CDR1 and CDR2 from the germline V gene are SGHRS and YFSETQ.

This clonotype was detected ten times or more. The V gene is TRBV5-1, the J gene TRBJ2-7, with D perhaps being TRBD1 or TRBD2 (5 bases each). The ends were cut back, 4 bases at V and 4 bases at J, with 18 bases in the middle. From germline, CDR1 is SGHRS and CDR2 YFSETQ. The CDR3 sequence is 15 residues long. This chain's CDR3 is CASSVTGTQLYEQYF. For the CDR3, the DNA is TGCGCCAGCAGCGTTACCGGGACGCAACTATACGAGCAGTACTTC.

In this sample, this clonotype turned up once. The CDR3 bases are TGTGCCAGCAGTCCGAGAGTTAGGGGACACACAGATACGCAGTATTTT. Translation gives CASSPRVRGHTDTQYF. The chain is built from TRBV27 and TRBJ2-3; tentative D call: TRBD1 (6 bases). Germline V gives CDR1 MNHEY, CDR2 SMNVEV (reference sequence). V gave up 5 bases and J gave up 2 bases, with 17 bases separating them. The CDR3 consists of 16 residues.